The TCR beta chain described here comes from a study of PD-1 blockade in classical Hodgkin lymphoma. Study-level points and caveats: With CD4+ cells, TCR diversity rose significantly by C4D1, but not with CD8+ cells. Exclusion was applied to patients who started nivolumab under 1 year after ASCT.

Assay used: immunoSEQ multiplex PCR; TCRdb lists only in-frame clones, some missing. The repertoire has around 90,000 clones, 78% of them found once; the top ten carry roughly 10%. Losses at the gene ends were 3 bases for V and 3 bases for J; bases not matched to a gene: 4. The germline CDR1 and CDR2 sequences are MRHNA and SNTAGT. CDR3 length equals 15 residues. This sample's time point: cycle 4 day 1 (C4D1), after around six weeks of nivolumab. Following autologous stem cell transplantation, relapse occurred in every patient, and exposure to brentuximab vedotin varied. Details on this clone: As yet, its antigen is unknown.

The sequence derives from a human donor with classical Hodgkin lymphoma. The chain has TRBV6-4 and TRBJ1-1; 10 bases are shared with TRBD1. Sequencing used peripheral blood mononuclear cells (PBMCs), obtained before the fourth cycle of nivolumab. The CDR3 region has the DNA TGTGCCAGCAGTGAATCGACAGGGGGCTACACTGAAGCTTTCTTT. Translating it yields CASSESTGGYTEAFF.